What follows are 17 T cell receptor beta chains derived from one specimen sequenced in a study of vaccination and CD4 T cells after COVID-19. Treatment of the sample: approximately nine-day PBMC culture with coronavirus spike peptide pools or control peptides (ViraFEST assay). Oncomine TCR Beta short-read sequencing was applied to DNA from cultured CD4+ T cells. TCRdb re-analysed the PCR reads in MiXCR, keeping a single row per CDR3 protein. Of approximately 15,000 distinct CDR3 sequences in the sample, around 55% were seen once. No antigen is known for these receptors. The sample was CD4+ T cells from blood, cultured in vitro. Source of these receptors: a human donor who had recovered from COVID-19.

In its sample, this clonotype was seen a few times. The rearrangement links TRBV6-1 to TRBJ2-4; TRBD1 matches 12 bases. The length of the CDR3 is 21 residues. The ends lost 6 bases at V and 1 base at J; junction bases unmatched: 19. Germline V gene lookup returns CDR1 MNHNS and CDR2 SASEGT. The CDR3 sequence is CASSESPTGTGGRGAKNIQYF. CDR3 nucleotide sequence: TGTGCCAGCAGCGAATCCCCGACCGGGACAGGGGGCCGTGGGGCCAAAAACATTCAGTACTTC.

The gene calls are TRBV6-1 and TRBJ2-2; D is undetermined. The CDR3 spans 13 residues. Germline CDR1 and CDR2: MNHNS and SASEGT. Trimming stripped 5 bases from V and 1 base from J, with 5 bases between. This CDR3 reads CASSPRNTGELFF. The DNA of the CDR3 is TGTGCCAGCAGTCCAAGGAACACCGGGGAGCTGTTTTTT.

The rearrangement links TRBV6-1 to TRBJ2-7; D unclear. Germline assignment: CDR1 MNHNS and CDR2 SASEGT. The CDR3 sequence is 13 residues long. V gave up 4 bases and J gave up 4 bases, with 11 bases separating them. The CDR3 sequence: CASSARWDYEQYF. For the CDR3, the DNA is TGTGCCAGCAGTGCACGCTGGGATTACGAGCAGTACTTC.

Only a few counts were recorded for this clonotype. This chain joins TRBV20-1 and TRBJ1-2; no clear D gene. CDR1 is DFQATT and CDR2 is SNEGSKA in the germline V gene (reference sequence). The CDR3 extends over 10 amino acids. V was cut by 4 bases and J by 6 bases, with 6 bases left in between. CDR3 residues: CSAISDGYTF. The CDR3, as DNA: TGCAGTGCTATATCTGATGGCTACACCTTC.

The sample holds a few counts of this clonotype. The chain employs TRBV6-1 and TRBJ1-2, with 7 bases that match TRBD1. The CDR3 loop spans 14 amino acids. J gave up 4 bases and V 4 bases, and 6 bases lay outside the gene matches. The germline V gene encodes CDR1 MNHNS and CDR2 SASEGT. The CDR3 reads CASSALQGSYGYTF. The CDR3 nucleotides read TGTGCCAGCAGTGCCTTACAGGGGAGCTATGGCTACACCTTC.

This rearrangement joins TRBV2 to TRBJ2-7; 7 nucleotides align to TRBD1. Losses at the gene ends were 5 bases for V and 0 bases for J; bases not matched to a gene: 7. The CDR3 is 15 residues long. CDR1 SNHLY and CDR2 FYNNEI come from the germline V gene. In DNA form, the CDR3 reads TGTGCCAGCAGTACAGACAGGGCGAACTCCTACGAGCAGTACTTC. Translating it yields CASSTDRANSYEQYF.

The chain carries TRBV2 and TRBJ2-3; the match to TRBD2 covers 9 bases. The germline gives CDR1 SNHLY, CDR2 FYNNEI. V was pared by 3 bases and J by 5 bases, with 0 bases of the junction left unmatched. This CDR3 comprises 13 residues. The CDR3 DNA reads as TGTGCCAGCAGTGAGCGGGAGGGAGATACGCAGTATTTT. It codes for CASSEREGDTQYF.

V usage is TRBV7-8 and J usage is TRBJ1-4; 9 nucleotides line up with TRBD1. The J segment lost 5 bases and the V segment lost 3 bases, leaving 7 bases of the junction unmatched. Germline V lookup: CDR1 SGHVS, CDR2 FQNEAQ. The CDR3 spans 16 residues. The CDR3 loop reads CASSLDRGRLNEKLFF. In DNA, the CDR3 is TGTGCCAGCAGCTTGGACAGGGGCCGTCTCAATGAAAAACTGTTTTTT.

This clonotype was observed a handful of times. The rearrangement uses TRBV7-8 and TRBJ2-5, with 12 bases lining up with TRBD2. Germline trimming cut 5 bases from V and 5 bases from J; bases unmatched to any gene: 6. Germline V lookup: CDR1 SGHVS, CDR2 FQNEAQ. This CDR3 contains 15 residues. CDR3: CASSVTSGSWETQYF. CDR3 coding DNA: TGTGCCAGCAGCGTGACTAGCGGGAGTTGGGAGACCCAGTACTTC.

The chain has TRBV28 and TRBJ1-6, with D unclear. Germline lookup yields CDR1 MDHEN and CDR2 SYDVKM. This CDR3 has 15 residues. Deletions cut 4 bases from V and 7 bases from J, with 14 bases between. CDR3 nucleotides: TGTGCCAGCAGTTCGGGAGGACGGATCAATTCACCCCTCCACTTT. This translates into CASSSGGRINSPLHF.

This chain uses TRBV6-1 with TRBJ2-1; 7 positions match TRBD1. Germline values: CDR1 MNHNS, CDR2 SASEGT. Trimming at V came to 7 bases and at J to 0 bases, leaving 9 bases not matched to a gene. The CDR3 extends over 16 amino acids. The CDR3 is CASNRDSISSYNEQFF. The CDR3, as DNA: TGTGCCAGCAATCGGGACAGTATTAGCTCCTACAATGAGCAGTTCTTC.

This clonotype turned up a few times. The rearrangement joins TRBV20-1 to TRBJ2-7; TRBD2 matches 10 bases. The CDR3 contains 17 residues. The germline V gene has CDR1 DFQATT and CDR2 SNEGSKA (reference sequence). V was clipped by 6 bases and J by 5 bases; unmatched bases: 19. The CDR3 bases are TGCAGTGCCCTAAACCAGGGTAGTAGCGGGAGGTCGAACGAGCAGTACTTC. Translating it yields CSALNQGSSGRSNEQYF.

The J gene is TRBJ2-1, the V gene TRBV6-1, with D possibly being TRBD1 or TRBD2 (5 bases each). The CDR3 is 14 residues long. The germline gives CDR1 MNHNS, CDR2 SASEGT. V lost 8 bases and J lost 4, with 15 bases in between. The CDR3 here is CASALLWGYNEQFF. The DNA of the CDR3 is TGTGCCAGCGCTCTTCTCTGGGGGTACAATGAGCAGTTCTTC.

The chain is built from TRBV9 and TRBJ1-1, with TRBD1 matching over 7 bases. Germline V gives CDR1 SGDLS, CDR2 YYNGEE. The trim removed 0 bases at V and 2 bases at J, leaving 1 base unmatched. The CDR3 spans 14 residues. The CDR3 DNA sequence: TGTGCCAGCAGCGTAGGGGACAGAAACACTGAAGCTTTCTTT. Translating gives CASSVGDRNTEAFF.

V usage is TRBV30 and J usage is TRBJ2-1, with D uncertain. Germline V lookup: CDR1 GTSNPN, CDR2 SVGIG (reference sequence). Trimming shortened V by 4 bases and J by 4 bases, and 8 bases separated the two germline ends. The CDR3 runs to 12 residues. As DNA, the CDR3 is TGTGCCTGGACACCGCTATACAATGAGCAGTTCTTC. This sequence encodes CAWTPLYNEQFF.

V and J are TRBV7-9 and TRBJ2-7; D may match TRBD1 or TRBD2 (5 bases each). V shed 1 base and J shed 0 bases, with 19 bases lying between them. This CDR3 is 18 amino acids long. The germline V gene encodes CDR1 SEHNR and CDR2 FQNEAQ (reference sequence). Written as DNA, the CDR3 is TGTGCCAGCAGCTTAGGGCAACTAGGGGCCCCCCTCTCCTACGAGCAGTACTTC. It is translated as CASSLGQLGAPLSYEQYF.

The chain is built from TRBV20-1 and TRBJ2-3; TRBD2 agrees at 11 bases. The CDR3 covers 15 residues. Germline loops: CDR1 DFQATT, CDR2 SNEGSKA (reference sequence). V lost 6 bases and J lost 5; bases outside the gene matches: 10. Here the CDR3 DNA reads TGCAGTGCGGTCCGTAGCGGGAGGGCCAAAGATACGCAGTATTTT. This translates into CSAVRSGRAKDTQYF.